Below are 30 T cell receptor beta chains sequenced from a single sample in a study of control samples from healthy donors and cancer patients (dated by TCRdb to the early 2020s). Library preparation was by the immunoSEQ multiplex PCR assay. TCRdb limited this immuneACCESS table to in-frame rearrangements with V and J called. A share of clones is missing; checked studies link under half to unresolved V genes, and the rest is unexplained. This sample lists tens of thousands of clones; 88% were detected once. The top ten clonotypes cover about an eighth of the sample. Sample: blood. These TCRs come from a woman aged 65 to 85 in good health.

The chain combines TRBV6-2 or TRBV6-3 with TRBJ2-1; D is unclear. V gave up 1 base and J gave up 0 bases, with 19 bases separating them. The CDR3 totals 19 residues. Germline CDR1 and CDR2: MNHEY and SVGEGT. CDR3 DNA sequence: TGTGCCAGCAGTTACTACCCCTTAAGTGGAGCCAGCTCCTACAATGAGCAGTTCTTC. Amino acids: CASSYYPLSGASSYNEQFF.

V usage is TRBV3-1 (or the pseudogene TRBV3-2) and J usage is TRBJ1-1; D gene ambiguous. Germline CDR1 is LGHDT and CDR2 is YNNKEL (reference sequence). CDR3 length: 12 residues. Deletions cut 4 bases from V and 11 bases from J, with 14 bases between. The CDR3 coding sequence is TGTGCCAGCAGCCTACTTAGCGAGATGGCTTTCTTT. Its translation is CASSLLSEMAFF.

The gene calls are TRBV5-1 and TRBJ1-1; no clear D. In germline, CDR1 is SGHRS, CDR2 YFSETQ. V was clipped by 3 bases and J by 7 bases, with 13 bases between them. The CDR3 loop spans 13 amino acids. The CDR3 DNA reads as TGCGCCAGCAGCTCAGGAGGCCTACTTGAAGCTTTCTTT. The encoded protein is CASSSGGLLEAFF.

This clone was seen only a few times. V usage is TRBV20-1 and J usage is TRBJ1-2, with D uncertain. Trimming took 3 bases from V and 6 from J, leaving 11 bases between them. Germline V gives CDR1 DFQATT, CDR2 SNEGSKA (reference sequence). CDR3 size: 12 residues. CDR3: CSASGRRDGYTF. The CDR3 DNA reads TGCAGTGCTAGTGGTAGGCGCGATGGCTACACCTTC.

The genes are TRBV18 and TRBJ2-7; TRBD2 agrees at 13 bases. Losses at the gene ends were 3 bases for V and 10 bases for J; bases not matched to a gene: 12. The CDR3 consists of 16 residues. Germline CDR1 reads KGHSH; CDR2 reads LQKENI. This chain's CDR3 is CASSPQTGLAGADQYF. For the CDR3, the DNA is TGTGCCAGCTCACCCCAAACAGGACTAGCGGGAGCCGATCAGTACTTC.

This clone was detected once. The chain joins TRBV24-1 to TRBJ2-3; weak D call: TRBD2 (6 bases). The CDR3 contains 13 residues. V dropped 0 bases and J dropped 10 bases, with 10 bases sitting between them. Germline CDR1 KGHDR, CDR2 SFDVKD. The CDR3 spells CATSDLTTGAQYF. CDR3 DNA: TGTGCCACCAGTGATTTGACGACGGGGGCGCAGTATTTT.

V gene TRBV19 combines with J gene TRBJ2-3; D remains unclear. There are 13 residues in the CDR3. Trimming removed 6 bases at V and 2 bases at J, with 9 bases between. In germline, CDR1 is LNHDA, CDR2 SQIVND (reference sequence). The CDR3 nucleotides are TGTGCCAGTAGGTTCAGTCACACAGATACGCAGTATTTT. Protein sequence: CASRFSHTDTQYF.

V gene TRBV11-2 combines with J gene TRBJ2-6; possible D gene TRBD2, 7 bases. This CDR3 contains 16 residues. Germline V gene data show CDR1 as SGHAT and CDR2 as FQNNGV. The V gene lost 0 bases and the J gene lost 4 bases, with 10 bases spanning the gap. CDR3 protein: CASSLEGGGGANVLTF. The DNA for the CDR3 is TGTGCCAGCAGCTTAGAGGGAGGGGGAGGGGCCAACGTCCTGACTTTC.

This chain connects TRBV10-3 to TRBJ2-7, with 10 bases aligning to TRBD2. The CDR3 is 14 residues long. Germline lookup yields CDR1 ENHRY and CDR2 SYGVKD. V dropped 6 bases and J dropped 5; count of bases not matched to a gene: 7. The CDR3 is CAIREAGGADEQYF. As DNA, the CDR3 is TGTGCCATCAGGGAAGCGGGAGGGGCAGACGAGCAGTACTTC.

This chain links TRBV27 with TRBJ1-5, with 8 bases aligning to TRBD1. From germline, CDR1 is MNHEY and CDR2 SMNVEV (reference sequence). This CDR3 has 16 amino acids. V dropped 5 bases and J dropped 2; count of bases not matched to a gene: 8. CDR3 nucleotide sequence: TGTGCCAGCAGTCCGATCACAGGGGGTCGCAATCAGCCCCAGCATTTT. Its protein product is CASSPITGGRNQPQHF.

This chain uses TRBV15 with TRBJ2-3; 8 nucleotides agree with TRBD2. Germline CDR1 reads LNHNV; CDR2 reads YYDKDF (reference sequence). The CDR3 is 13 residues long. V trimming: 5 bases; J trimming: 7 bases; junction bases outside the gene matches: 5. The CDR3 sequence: CATSSREVNTQYF. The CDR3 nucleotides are TGTGCCACCAGCTCGCGGGAGGTGAATACGCAGTATTTT.

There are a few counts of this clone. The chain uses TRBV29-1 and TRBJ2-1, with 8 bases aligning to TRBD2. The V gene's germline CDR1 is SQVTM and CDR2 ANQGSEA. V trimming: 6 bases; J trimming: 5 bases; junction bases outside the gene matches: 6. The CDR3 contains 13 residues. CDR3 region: CSVDTGRDNEQFF. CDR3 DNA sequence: TGCAGCGTGGACACCGGGAGGGACAATGAGCAGTTCTTC.

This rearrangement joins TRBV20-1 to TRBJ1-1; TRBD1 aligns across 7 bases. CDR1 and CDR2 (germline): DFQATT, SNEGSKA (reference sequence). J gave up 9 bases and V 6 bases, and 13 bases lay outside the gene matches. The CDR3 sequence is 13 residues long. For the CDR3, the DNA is TGCAGTGCCAGTCCCGGGACAGTATTACAAGCTTTCTTT. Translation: CSASPGTVLQAFF.

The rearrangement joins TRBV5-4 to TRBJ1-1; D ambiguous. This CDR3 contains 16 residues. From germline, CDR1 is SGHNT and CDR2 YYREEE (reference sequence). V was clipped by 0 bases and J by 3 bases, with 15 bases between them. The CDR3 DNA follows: TGTGCCAGCAGCTTGGTCTCTCTTAGGAACTACACTGAAGCTTTCTTT. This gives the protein CASSLVSLRNYTEAFF.

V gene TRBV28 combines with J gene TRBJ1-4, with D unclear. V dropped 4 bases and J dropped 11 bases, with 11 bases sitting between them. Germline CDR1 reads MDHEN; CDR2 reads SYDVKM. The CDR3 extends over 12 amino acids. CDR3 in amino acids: CASSSYVEKLFF. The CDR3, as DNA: TGTGCCAGCAGTTCTTACGTCGAGAAACTGTTTTTT.

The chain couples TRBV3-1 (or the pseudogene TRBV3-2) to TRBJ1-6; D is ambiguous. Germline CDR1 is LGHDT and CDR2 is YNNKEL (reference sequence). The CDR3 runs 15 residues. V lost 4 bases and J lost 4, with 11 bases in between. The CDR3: CASSPSGTYNSPLHF. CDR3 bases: TGTGCCAGCAGCCCGTCGGGAACTTATAATTCACCCCTCCACTTT.

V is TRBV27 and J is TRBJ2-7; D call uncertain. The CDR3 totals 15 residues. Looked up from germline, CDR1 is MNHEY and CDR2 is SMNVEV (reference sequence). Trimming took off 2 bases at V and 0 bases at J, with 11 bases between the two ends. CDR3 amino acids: CASSLTGPSSYEQYF. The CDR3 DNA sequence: TGTGCCAGCAGTTTAACTGGACCTAGCTCCTACGAGCAGTACTTC.

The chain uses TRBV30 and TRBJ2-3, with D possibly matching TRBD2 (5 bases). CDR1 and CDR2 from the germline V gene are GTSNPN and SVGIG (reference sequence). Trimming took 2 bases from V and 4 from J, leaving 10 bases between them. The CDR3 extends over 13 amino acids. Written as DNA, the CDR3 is TGTGCCTGGAGTAGCCTAGCTCCAGATACGCAGTATTTT. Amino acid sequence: CAWSSLAPDTQYF.

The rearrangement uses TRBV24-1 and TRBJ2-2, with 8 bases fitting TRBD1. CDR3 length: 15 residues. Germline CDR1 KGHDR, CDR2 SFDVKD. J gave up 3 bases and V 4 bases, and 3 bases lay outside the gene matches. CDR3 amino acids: CATSDSDRDTGELFF. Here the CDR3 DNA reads TGTGCCACCAGTGACTCGGACAGGGACACCGGGGAGCTGTTTTTT.

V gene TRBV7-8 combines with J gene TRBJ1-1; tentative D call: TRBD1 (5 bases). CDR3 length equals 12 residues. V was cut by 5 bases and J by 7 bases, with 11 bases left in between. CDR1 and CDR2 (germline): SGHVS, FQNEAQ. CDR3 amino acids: CASSRGGFEAFF. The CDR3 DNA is TGTGCCAGCAGCCGTGGGGGGTTTGAAGCTTTCTTT.

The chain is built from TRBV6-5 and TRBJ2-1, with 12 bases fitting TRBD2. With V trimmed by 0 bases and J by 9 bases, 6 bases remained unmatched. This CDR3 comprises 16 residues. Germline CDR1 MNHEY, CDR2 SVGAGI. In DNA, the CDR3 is TGTGCCAGCAGTTACTCTGTCTCTAGCGGGAGGGGTGAGCAGTTCTTC. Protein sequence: CASSYSVSSGRGEQFF.

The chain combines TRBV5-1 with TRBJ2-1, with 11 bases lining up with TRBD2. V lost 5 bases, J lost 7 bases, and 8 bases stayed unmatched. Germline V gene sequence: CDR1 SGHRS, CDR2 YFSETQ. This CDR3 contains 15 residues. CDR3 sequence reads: CASRPGTSGANEQFF. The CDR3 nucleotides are TGCGCCAGCAGGCCAGGGACTAGCGGCGCTAATGAGCAGTTCTTC.

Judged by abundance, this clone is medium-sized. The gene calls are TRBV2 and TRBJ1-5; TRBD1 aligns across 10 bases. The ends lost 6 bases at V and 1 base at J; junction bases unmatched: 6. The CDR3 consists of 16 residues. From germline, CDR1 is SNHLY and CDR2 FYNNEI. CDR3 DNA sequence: TGTGCCAGCAGAGGGACAGGGGACATGAGCAATCAGCCCCAGCATTTT. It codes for CASRGTGDMSNQPQHF. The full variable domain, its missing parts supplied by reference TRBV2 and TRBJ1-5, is EPEVTQTPSHQVTQMGQEVILRCVPISNHLYFYWYRQILGQKVEFLVSFYNNEISEKSEIFDDQFSVERPDGSNFTLKIRSTKLEDSAMYFCASRGTGDMSNQPQHFGDGTRLSIL.

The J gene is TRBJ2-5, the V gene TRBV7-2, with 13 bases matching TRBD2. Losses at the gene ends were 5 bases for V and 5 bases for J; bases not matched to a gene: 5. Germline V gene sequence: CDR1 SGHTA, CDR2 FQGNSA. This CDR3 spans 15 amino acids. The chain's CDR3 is CASSGLAGARETQYF. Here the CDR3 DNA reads TGTGCCAGCAGCGGACTAGCGGGAGCGAGGGAGACCCAGTACTTC.

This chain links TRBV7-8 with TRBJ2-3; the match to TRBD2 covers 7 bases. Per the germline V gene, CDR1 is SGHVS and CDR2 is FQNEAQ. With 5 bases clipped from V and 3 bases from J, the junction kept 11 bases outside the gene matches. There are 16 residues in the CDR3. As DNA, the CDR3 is TGTGCCAGCAGCCTCGACGGGGGGAAGATGACAGATACGCAGTATTTT. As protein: CASSLDGGKMTDTQYF.

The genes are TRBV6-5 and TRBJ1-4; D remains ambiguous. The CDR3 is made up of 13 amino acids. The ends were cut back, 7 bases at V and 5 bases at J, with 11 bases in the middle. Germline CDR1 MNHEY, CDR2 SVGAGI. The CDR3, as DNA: TGTGCCAGCACGCGTCAGACGAATGAAAAACTGTTTTTT. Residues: CASTRQTNEKLFF.

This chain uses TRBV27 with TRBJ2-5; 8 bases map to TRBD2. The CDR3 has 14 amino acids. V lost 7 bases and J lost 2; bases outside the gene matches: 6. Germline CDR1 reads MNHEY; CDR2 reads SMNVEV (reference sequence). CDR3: CASMILAGQETQYF. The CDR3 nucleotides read TGTGCCAGCATGATATTAGCGGGGCAAGAGACCCAGTACTTC.

DNA of the CDR3: TGTGCCAGCAGCCACAGGGGACAGGGGGTCCAGACCCTCAATGAGCAGTTCTTC. Translated: CASSHRGQGVQTLNEQFF. The chain is built from TRBV7-2 and TRBJ2-1; TRBD1 aligns across 11 bases. Germline V CDR1 and CDR2: SGHTA, FQGNSA. The CDR3 has 18 amino acids. V dropped 5 bases and J dropped 6; count of bases not matched to a gene: 15.

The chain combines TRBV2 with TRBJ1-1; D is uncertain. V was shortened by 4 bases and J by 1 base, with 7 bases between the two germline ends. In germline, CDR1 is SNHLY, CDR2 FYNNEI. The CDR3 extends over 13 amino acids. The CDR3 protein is CASSGVPNTEAFF. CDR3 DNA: TGTGCCAGCAGTGGTGTCCCGAACACTGAAGCTTTCTTT.

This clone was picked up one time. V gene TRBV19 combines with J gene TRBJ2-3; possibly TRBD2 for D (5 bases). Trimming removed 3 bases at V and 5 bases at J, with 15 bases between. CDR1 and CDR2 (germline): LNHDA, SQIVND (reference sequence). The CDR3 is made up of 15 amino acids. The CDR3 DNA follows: TGTGCCAGTAGTATTACCGGAGGCCGGCAAGATACGCAGTATTTT. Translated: CASSITGGRQDTQYF.